The clone carrying this T cell receptor beta chain showed up many times. What it recognizes is unknown. CDR3 length: 14 amino acids. Trimming shortened V by 3 bases and J by 0 bases, and 8 bases separated the two germline ends. Germline V CDR1 and CDR2: SGHTA, FQGNSA. Time point defined: before preoperative PTX-NDP chemotherapy. Before surgery, patients were given preoperative paclitaxel-nedaplatin chemotherapy. TCRdb redid the calling of the PCR reads with MiXCR, one entry per CDR3 protein. The data contain 16,000 or so distinct CDR3 sequences, more than 50% of them singletons. This entry belongs to a study of esophageal squamous cell carcinoma under preoperative chemotherapy. The study's findings and limits: Clonal contraction, more than amplification, hit abundant clones after paclitaxel-nedaplatin. After treatment, tumor-infiltrating lymphocytes seemed to come partly from incoming peripheral T cells, not only local changes. After chemotherapy, TCR diversity rose significantly in peripheral T cells but not in tumor-infiltrating lymphocytes.

The material was obtained from a patient given preoperative chemotherapy. The genes are TRBV7-2 and TRBJ1-1; D unresolved. This clonotype originated in a human donor with esophageal squamous cell carcinoma. The donor label of this sample is uncertain. The CDR3 DNA is TGTGCCAGCAGCTTTCGACCAGTGAACACTGAAGCTTTCTTT. It specifies CASSFRPVNTEAFF.